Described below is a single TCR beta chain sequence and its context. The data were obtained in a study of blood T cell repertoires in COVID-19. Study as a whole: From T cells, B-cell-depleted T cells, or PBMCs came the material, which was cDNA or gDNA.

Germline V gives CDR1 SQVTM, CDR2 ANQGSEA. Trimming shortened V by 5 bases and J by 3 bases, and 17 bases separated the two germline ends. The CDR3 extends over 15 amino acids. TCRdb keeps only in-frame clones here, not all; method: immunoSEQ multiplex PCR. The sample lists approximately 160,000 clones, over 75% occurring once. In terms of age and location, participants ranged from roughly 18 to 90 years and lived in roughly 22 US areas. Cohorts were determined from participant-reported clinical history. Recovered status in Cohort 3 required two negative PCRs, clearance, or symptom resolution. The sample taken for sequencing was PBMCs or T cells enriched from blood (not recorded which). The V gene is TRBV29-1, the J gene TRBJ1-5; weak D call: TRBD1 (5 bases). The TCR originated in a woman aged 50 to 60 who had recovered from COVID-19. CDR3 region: CSVNPAGGTNQPQHF. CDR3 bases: TGCAGCGTTAACCCCGCCGGGGGGACCAATCAGCCCCAGCATTTT.